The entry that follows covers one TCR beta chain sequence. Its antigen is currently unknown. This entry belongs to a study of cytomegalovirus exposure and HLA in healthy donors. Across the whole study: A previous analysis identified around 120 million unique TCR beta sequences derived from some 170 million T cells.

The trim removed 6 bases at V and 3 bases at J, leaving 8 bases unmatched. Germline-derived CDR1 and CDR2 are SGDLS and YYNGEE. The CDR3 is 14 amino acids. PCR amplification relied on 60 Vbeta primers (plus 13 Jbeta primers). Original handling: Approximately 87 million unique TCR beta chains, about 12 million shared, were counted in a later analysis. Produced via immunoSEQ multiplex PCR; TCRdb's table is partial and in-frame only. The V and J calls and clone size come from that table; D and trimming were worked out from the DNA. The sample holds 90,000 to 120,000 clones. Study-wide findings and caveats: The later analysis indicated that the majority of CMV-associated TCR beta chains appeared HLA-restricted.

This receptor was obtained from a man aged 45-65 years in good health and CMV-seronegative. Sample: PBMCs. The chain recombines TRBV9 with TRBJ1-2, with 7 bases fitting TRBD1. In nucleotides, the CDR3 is TGTGCCAGCACGCCGGGACAGAGCGACTATGGCTACACCTTC. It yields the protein CASTPGQSDYGYTF.